This TCR beta chain is drawn from a study of T cells in Graves' hyperthyroidism and ophthalmopathy. Study-level findings and limits: In validation, the model predicted ophthalmopathy. These predictions came a median about 6.5 months before onset.

V was trimmed by 4 bases and J by 3 bases, leaving 15 bases between them. CDR3 size: 15 residues. The germline V gene has CDR1 MNHNS and CDR2 SASEGT. Amplification of TCR beta CDR3 regions used RNA as the template. Using the HTBI primer set, a first-round RT-PCR was run on the TCR CDR3. TCRdb independently ran MiXCR on the multiplex PCR reads; one entry per CDR3 protein. Of about 720,000 distinct CDR3 sequences in the sample, 16% are singletons; the top ten hold approximately 8.4%. This clonotype was counted only a few times. As yet, its antigen is unknown. The receptor comes from a man younger than 35 with Graves' hyperthyroidism. The chain uses TRBV6-1 and TRBJ1-2, with D possibly matching TRBD1 (6 bases). The specimen sequenced was blood. CDR3 in DNA: TGTGCCAGCAGTGTTCCCCGGACAGCCCACTATGGCTACACCTTC. Protein sequence: CASSVPRTAHYGYTF.